The 24 T cell receptor beta chains listed next were all sequenced from one sample in a study of cytomegalovirus exposure and HLA in healthy donors. Vbeta (60) and Jbeta (13) primers were used in the PCR. Produced via immunoSEQ multiplex PCR; TCRdb's table is partial and in-frame only. Among 130,000 to 150,000 clones, around three quarters were seen once, and the ten largest hold roughly 3.1%. Sequences were obtained from PBMCs. The origin of the receptors is a middle-aged man in good health and CMV-seropositive.

The chain joins TRBV13 to TRBJ2-1, with D possibly being TRBD2 (6 bases). The CDR3 extends over 14 amino acids. Germline values: CDR1 PRHDT, CDR2 FYEKMQ (reference sequence). V was clipped by 2 bases and J by 4 bases, with 9 bases between them. CDR3 bases: TGTGCCAGCAGCTTAATGGCGGGGTACAATGAGCAGTTCTTC. Amino acid sequence: CASSLMAGYNEQFF.

This clone was seen a handful of times. The chain recombines TRBV5-1 with TRBJ2-7; D possibly corresponds to TRBD1 (5 bases). The germline CDR1 and CDR2 sequences are SGHRS and YFSETQ. V was shortened by 1 base and J by 0 bases, with 5 bases between the two germline ends. The CDR3 extends over 13 amino acids. The CDR3 coding sequence is TGCGCCAGCAGCTTGAGGGGCTCCTACGAGCAGTACTTC. Translating gives CASSLRGSYEQYF.

The chain recombines TRBV11-2 with TRBJ2-6; TRBD1 matches 7 bases. Unmatched junction bases numbered 5, after V lost 11 bases and J lost 1 base. The germline V gene has CDR1 SGHAT and CDR2 FQNNGV. This CDR3 contains 14 residues. The DNA for the CDR3 is TGTGCCTTTGACAGGGCTTCTGGGGCCAACGTCCTGACTTTC. As protein: CAFDRASGANVLTF.

The chain uses TRBV19 and TRBJ2-1; perhaps TRBD1 as D (5 bases). V lost 6 bases, J lost 3 bases, and 18 bases lay in between. CDR1 and CDR2 (germline): LNHDA, SQIVND (reference sequence). The CDR3 totals 16 residues. CDR3: CASSPPARVLYNEQFF. CDR3 nucleotides: TGTGCCAGTAGCCCCCCTGCCAGGGTTCTCTACAATGAGCAGTTCTTC.

V gene TRBV7-3 combines with J gene TRBJ2-5, with 9 bases lining up with TRBD2. J gave up 7 bases and V 1 base, and 16 bases lay outside the gene matches. In germline, CDR1 is SGHTA, CDR2 FQGTGA. This CDR3 spans 18 amino acids. The CDR3 sequence: CASSLIRRLADQSGTQYF. In DNA, the CDR3 is TGTGCCAGCAGCTTAATTCGGCGACTAGCGGACCAGTCGGGGACCCAGTACTTC.

This clone was seen a handful of times. This chain connects TRBV2 to TRBJ1-1; no definite D call. V was pared by 2 bases and J by 4 bases, with 5 bases between. The CDR3 totals 12 residues. Germline V CDR1 and CDR2: SNHLY, FYNNEI. CDR3 DNA sequence: TGTGCCAGCAGTGAACAGTTCACTGAAGCTTTCTTT. Translated: CASSEQFTEAFF.

The V call is TRBV29-1, the J call TRBJ2-2, with a possible D match to TRBD1 (6 bases). The CDR3 has 14 amino acids. V was clipped by 8 bases and J by 0 bases, with 13 bases between them. Germline CDR1 SQVTM, CDR2 ANQGSEA. CDR3 coding DNA: TGCAGCCTTAGGACAGCTGCGAACACCGGGGAGCTGTTTTTT. Its protein product is CSLRTAANTGELFF.

The V and J genes are TRBV10-2 and TRBJ2-1, with 7 bases that match TRBD2. Looked up from germline, CDR1 is WSHSY and CDR2 is SAAADI. This CDR3 has 16 amino acids. The ends lost 2 bases at V and 2 bases at J; junction bases unmatched: 6. As DNA, the CDR3 is TGCGCCAGCAGTGAGCGGGGCGGGAGAGCCTACAATGAGCAGTTCTTC. This encodes CASSERGGRAYNEQFF.

The V gene is TRBV11-2, the J gene TRBJ1-5; weak D call: TRBD1 (6 bases). The CDR3 has 15 residues. From germline, CDR1 is SGHAT and CDR2 FQNNGV. V shed 4 bases and J shed 2 bases, with 12 bases lying between them. The CDR3 DNA follows: TGTGCCAGCAGCTCCTCCCACAGGGGCAATCAGCCCCAGCATTTT. Translated: CASSSSHRGNQPQHF. The entire variable domain, with the rest obtained from reference TRBV11-2 and TRBJ1-5, is as follows: EAGVAQSPRYKIIEKRQSVAFWCNPISGHATLYWYQQILGQGPKLLIQFQNNGVVDDSQLPKDRFSAERLKGVDSTLKIQPAKLEDSAVYLCASSSSHRGNQPQHFGDGTRLSIL.

The chain combines TRBV19 with TRBJ2-1; 7 nucleotides match TRBD2. The CDR3 covers 15 residues. Trimming cost V 1 base and J 8 bases; bases outside gene matches: 8. CDR1 and CDR2 from the germline V gene are LNHDA and SQIVND (reference sequence). For the CDR3, the DNA is TGTGCCAGTAGTATAGCTGCGGGAGAGTACTATGAGCAGTTCTTC. Encoded protein: CASSIAAGEYYEQFF. Supplemented by reference TRBV19 and TRBJ2-1, the full variable domain reads DGGITQSPKYLFRKEGQNVTLSCEQNLNHDAMYWYRQDPGQGLRLIYYSQIVNDFQKGDIAEGYSVSREKKESFPLTVTSAQKNPTAFYLCASSIAAGEYYEQFFGPGTRLTVL.

CDR3 DNA: TGTGCCAGCAGCCCTCCTACAGGGGCGACCACTGAAGCTTTCTTT. Protein sequence: CASSPPTGATTEAFF. V and J are TRBV6-6 and TRBJ1-1; 7 bases are a match to TRBD1. Per the germline V gene, CDR1 is MNHNY and CDR2 is SVGAGI (reference sequence). This CDR3 comprises 15 residues. V gave up 6 bases and J gave up 4 bases; unmatched junction bases: 11.

This clone was seen once. The chain has TRBV10-1 and TRBJ2-5, with 9 nucleotides matching TRBD1. CDR3 length equals 13 residues. The germline V gene encodes CDR1 WNHNN and CDR2 SYGVQD (reference sequence). V shed 4 bases, J shed 4 bases, and the junction held 1 base outside the gene matches. The CDR3: CASSADRGETQYF. CDR3 DNA sequence: TGCGCCAGCAGTGCGGACAGGGGAGAGACCCAGTACTTC.

The V and J genes are TRBV18 and TRBJ2-7; D is possibly TRBD1 (6 bases). The germline V gene has CDR1 KGHSH and CDR2 LQKENI. The V end was cut by 4 bases, the J end by 3 bases, with 7 bases between. The CDR3 consists of 12 residues. The CDR3 nucleotides are TGTGCCAGCTCACTGGACAGCTACGAGCAGTACTTC. It codes for CASSLDSYEQYF.

The CDR3, as DNA: TGTGCCAGCAGTTTAGCTGGAGGGGTTGACAACACAGAGACCCAGTACTTC. As protein: CASSLAGGVDNTETQYF. V and J are TRBV28 and TRBJ2-5; D may be TRBD2 (6 bases). The V gene's germline CDR1 is MDHEN and CDR2 SYDVKM. V was pared by 2 bases and J by 4 bases, with 20 bases between. CDR3 length: 17 amino acids.

This rearrangement joins TRBV4-2 to TRBJ2-7; TRBD2 aligns across 7 bases. V lost 4 bases to trimming and J lost 2 bases; unmatched junction nucleotides: 5. Germline CDR1 LGHNA, CDR2 YNFKEQ. This CDR3 region has 14 residues. The DNA for the CDR3 is TGTGCCAGCAGCCCTTTAGCGGGTCCCTACGAGCAGTACTTC. It encodes CASSPLAGPYEQYF.

The rearrangement uses TRBV7-2 and TRBJ2-7; 10 bases map to TRBD2. This CDR3 is built from 15 residues. Germline CDR1 SGHTA, CDR2 FQGNSA. Trimming removed 3 bases from V and 5 bases from J; junction bases left unmatched: 7. This CDR3 reads CASSFSGRASNEQYF. In nucleotides, the CDR3 is TGTGCCAGCAGCTTCAGCGGGAGGGCCAGCAACGAGCAGTACTTC.

The chain has TRBV28 and TRBJ2-3, with D perhaps matching TRBD2 (5 bases). This CDR3 is 12 amino acids long. V was shortened by 2 bases and J by 10 bases, with 10 bases between the two germline ends. The germline gives CDR1 MDHEN, CDR2 SYDVKM. CDR3 in amino acids: CASSLLAGAQYF. Here the CDR3 DNA reads TGTGCCAGCAGTTTACTAGCTGGTGCGCAGTATTTT.

V gene TRBV28 combines with J gene TRBJ2-1; no reliable D call. This CDR3 spans 13 amino acids. V dropped 3 bases and J dropped 12 bases, with 15 bases sitting between them. Germline assignment: CDR1 MDHEN and CDR2 SYDVKM. CDR3 sequence (DNA): TGTGCCAGCAGTTTTGGGTTGGGTTGGGCGCAGTTCTTC. Translation gives CASSFGLGWAQFF.

This sequence joins TRBV7-3 and TRBJ2-3; D gene ambiguous. Germline V CDR1 and CDR2: SGHTA, FQGTGA. Trimming took 7 bases from V and 1 from J, leaving 9 bases between them. The CDR3 consists of 13 residues. CDR3 sequence reads: CASMVSGTDTQYF. In nucleotides, the CDR3 is TGTGCCAGCATGGTCAGCGGCACAGATACGCAGTATTTT.

This clone has a handful of counts. The chain couples TRBV18 to TRBJ1-5; 8 nucleotides agree with TRBD1. Germline V gene data show CDR1 as KGHSH and CDR2 as LQKENI. There are 16 residues in the CDR3. Unmatched junction bases numbered 10, after V lost 4 bases and J lost 5 bases. This CDR3 reads CASSHFTGGRDQPQHF. In DNA form, the CDR3 reads TGTGCCAGCTCACACTTTACAGGGGGGCGCGATCAGCCCCAGCATTTT.

The chain uses TRBV27 and TRBJ2-5; TRBD1 agrees at 7 bases. The J call may be faulty, since TRBJ2-7 better matches the DNA end. Germline V gene sequence: CDR1 MNHEY, CDR2 SMNVEV (reference sequence). The CDR3 has 16 residues. As DNA, the CDR3 is TGTGCCAGCAGTTTATCGCCCCGGACAGGACACTACGAGCAGTACTTC. Translated: CASSLSPRTGHYEQYF.

The table lists this clone with a few counts. The chain links TRBV15 to TRBJ2-7; 7 positions agree with TRBD2. Germline-derived CDR1 and CDR2 are LNHNV and YYDKDF (reference sequence). Trimming at V came to 0 bases and at J to 3 bases, leaving 5 bases not matched to a gene. The CDR3 sequence is 15 residues long. The CDR3 sequence: CATSRDSERGYEQYF. The CDR3 DNA sequence: TGTGCCACCAGCAGAGATTCCGAGCGGGGCTACGAGCAGTACTTC.

This clone has just a few counts. The CDR3 DNA is TGTGCCAGCAGTCGCAGGGATAATGGGGCCAACGTCCTGACTTTC. As protein: CASSRRDNGANVLTF. The rearrangement links TRBV7-9 to TRBJ2-6; possible D gene TRBD1, 5 bases. In germline, CDR1 is SEHNR, CDR2 FQNEAQ (reference sequence). Trimming removed 6 bases from V and 3 bases from J, with 12 bases in between. This CDR3 is 15 amino acids long.

The V and J genes are TRBV29-1 and TRBJ1-1; possible D gene TRBD1, 6 bases. The V end was cut by 8 bases, the J end by 1 base, with 8 bases between. The CDR3 runs to 11 residues. Germline CDR1 is SQVTM and CDR2 is ANQGSEA. The CDR3 region is CSTGRNTEAFF. The DNA of the CDR3 is TGCAGCACAGGGAGGAACACTGAAGCTTTCTTT.